The next 14 T cell receptor beta chains were all read from a single sample in a study of blood T cells in healthy people across ages. Combining a sample-barcoded 5' primer with a J-beta primer mix, a second PCR ran for roughly 6 to 12 cycles. TCRdb recomputed calls from the 5' RACE reads with MiXCR, one row per CDR3 protein. The sample consists of some 800,000 distinct CDR3 sequences, roughly 25% of them appearing once. The sample was also reused in another study, on T cells of mothers and their children.

The sample consisted of blood. Source of these receptors: a boy aged 5-17 years in good health.

This chain links TRBV12-3 or TRBV12-4 with TRBJ1-4; 12 bases fit TRBD1. The V gene end was trimmed by 6 bases and the J gene end by 10 bases; junction bases not matched to a gene: 9. The CDR3 is 15 residues long. The DNA for the CDR3 is TGTGCCAGCAGCGATCCGGGACAGGGGGCGGGAAAACTGTTTTTT. Amino acid sequence: CASSDPGQGAGKLFF.

In this sample, this clonotype turned up a few times. CDR3 DNA: TGCAGTGTCGGATCGGTGAACACAGATACGCAGTATTTT. This sequence encodes CSVGSVNTDTQYF. The chain couples TRBV20-1 to TRBJ2-3, with unresolved D. From germline, CDR1 is DFQATT and CDR2 SNEGSKA (reference sequence). The CDR3 is 13 amino acids. V gave up 7 bases and J gave up 2 bases, with 13 bases separating them.

The chain has TRBV5-1 and TRBJ2-3; D may be TRBD2 (6 bases). Looked up from germline, CDR1 is SGHRS and CDR2 is YFSETQ. The germline V and J ends were trimmed by 8 bases and 2 bases, with 18 bases remaining between them. The CDR3 has 15 residues. In nucleotides, the CDR3 is TGCGCCAGTGAATTGCGGGGCTCTGACACAGATACGCAGTATTTT. Translated: CASELRGSDTDTQYF.

This clonotype was recorded only once. The chain couples TRBV27 to TRBJ2-5, with 7 bases identical to TRBD2. The J call may be incorrect, as the DNA end agrees better with TRBJ2-7. Per the germline V gene, CDR1 is MNHEY and CDR2 is SMNVEV (reference sequence). The CDR3 consists of 14 residues. The CDR3 DNA is TGTGCCAGCAGAGCGGGACGCCCCCCGCACGAGCAGTACTTC. Protein: CASRAGRPPHEQYF.

This chain links TRBV20-1 with TRBJ2-7; tentative D call: TRBD2 (6 bases). The CDR3 is 13 residues long. CDR1 and CDR2 from the germline V gene are DFQATT and SNEGSKA (reference sequence). V was clipped by 0 bases and J by 7 bases, with 13 bases between them. The DNA of the CDR3 is TGCAGTGCTAGAGATTTACGGAGGGGAGAGCAGTACTTC. Amino acids: CSARDLRRGEQYF.

The CDR3 DNA sequence: TGTGCCAGCAGCGAAGGACAGGGGGCGTCCGATGAGCAGTTCTTC. Translation gives CASSEGQGASDEQFF. The gene calls are TRBV6-4 and TRBJ2-1; 11 bases are a match to TRBD1. The CDR3 length is 15 residues. CDR1 is MRHNA, CDR2 SNTAGT, per germline. Germline trimming cut 6 bases from V and 8 bases from J; bases unmatched to any gene: 9.

This clonotype appeared once. This sequence joins TRBV28 and TRBJ1-2; D unresolved. Trimming cost V 7 bases and J 1 base, with 10 bases left between them. The CDR3 sequence is 13 residues long. Germline V gives CDR1 MDHEN, CDR2 SYDVKM. In DNA form, the CDR3 reads TGTGCCAGCACAGGACCGCTTAACTATGGCTACACCTTC. Translating it yields CASTGPLNYGYTF.

The chain joins TRBV29-1 to TRBJ2-5; the D call may be TRBD1 or TRBD2 (5 bases each). The J call may be incorrect, as the DNA end agrees better with TRBJ2-1. Germline V gene lookup returns CDR1 SQVTM and CDR2 ANQGSEA. The CDR3 is made up of 15 amino acids. In DNA, the CDR3 is TGCAGCGTTAGGGGTGGCTTTCCGGCGGGCAATGAGCAGTTCTTC. It translates to CSVRGGFPAGNEQFF.

With respect to this clonotype: Germline and junction disagree at one end, which may indicate a read error. The chain employs TRBV4-3 and TRBJ2-3; the match to TRBD2 covers 7 bases. Germline assignment: CDR1 LGHNA and CDR2 YSLEER. The CDR3 runs to 19 residues. This chain's CDR3 is CASGQWGGTTNMGTDTQYF. CDR3 coding DNA: TGCGCCAGCGGCCAATGGGGCGGGACTACCAATATGGGCACAGATACGCAGTATTTT.

This clonotype has only a few counts. The V gene is TRBV6-5, the J gene TRBJ2-1; 12 bases are a match to TRBD2. This CDR3 has 19 residues. CDR1 and CDR2 from the germline V gene are MNHEY and SVGAGI. The ends lost 0 bases at V and 3 bases at J; junction bases unmatched: 9. The CDR3 DNA reads TGTGCCAGCAGTTACTCGAGTACTAGCGGGGGGATTATCTACAATGAGCAGTTCTTC. It translates to CASSYSSTSGGIIYNEQFF.

This clonotype was found a few times. The rearrangement links TRBV5-1 to TRBJ1-2; no firm D call. V shed 2 bases and J shed 5 bases, with 13 bases lying between them. CDR1 is SGHRS, CDR2 YFSETQ, per germline. The CDR3 extends over 14 amino acids. The CDR3: CASSLSLEFYGYTF. CDR3 bases: TGCGCCAGCAGCTTATCCCTTGAATTTTATGGCTACACCTTC.

This clonotype was counted a few times. V gene TRBV9 combines with J gene TRBJ2-1, with D uncertain. The CDR3 sequence is 13 residues long. Trimming removed 1 base from V and 4 bases from J, with 6 bases in between. Germline V gives CDR1 SGDLS, CDR2 YYNGEE. The CDR3 region has the DNA TGTGCCAGCAGCGTAAAAGGATACAATGAGCAGTTCTTC. Translation gives CASSVKGYNEQFF.

The chain recombines TRBV12-5 with TRBJ2-5; D gene unclear. The V end lost 2 bases, the J end lost 5 bases, and 9 bases lay between the germline ends. CDR1 LGHNT and CDR2 FRNRAP come from the germline V gene. This CDR3 spans 13 amino acids. The CDR3 DNA reads as TGTGCTAGTGGTTTGATGCCGGGCGAGACCCAGTACTTC. Its protein is CASGLMPGETQYF.

This clonotype turned up a few times. The chain carries TRBV5-1 and TRBJ2-5, with 7 nucleotides matching TRBD1. The CDR3 is 17 residues long. J was trimmed by 2 bases and V by 4 bases; bases with no gene match: 14. Germline V lookup: CDR1 SGHRS, CDR2 YFSETQ. The CDR3 DNA sequence: TGCGCCAGCAGCGGAAGAATACAGGGGTCCAAACAAGAGACCCAGTACTTC. It translates to CASSGRIQGSKQETQYF.